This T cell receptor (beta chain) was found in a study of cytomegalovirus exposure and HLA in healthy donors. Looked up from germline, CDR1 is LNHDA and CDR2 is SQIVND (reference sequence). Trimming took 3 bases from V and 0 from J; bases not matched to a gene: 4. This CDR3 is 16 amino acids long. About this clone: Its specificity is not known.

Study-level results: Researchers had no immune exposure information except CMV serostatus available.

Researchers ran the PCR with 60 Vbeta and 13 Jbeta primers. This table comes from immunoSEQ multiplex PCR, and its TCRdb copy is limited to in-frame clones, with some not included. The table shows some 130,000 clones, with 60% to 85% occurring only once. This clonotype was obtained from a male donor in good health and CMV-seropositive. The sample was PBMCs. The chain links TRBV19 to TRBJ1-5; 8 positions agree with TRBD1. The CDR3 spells CASSILTGDSNQPQHF. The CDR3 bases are TGTGCCAGTAGTATCTTGACAGGGGATAGCAATCAGCCCCAGCATTTT.